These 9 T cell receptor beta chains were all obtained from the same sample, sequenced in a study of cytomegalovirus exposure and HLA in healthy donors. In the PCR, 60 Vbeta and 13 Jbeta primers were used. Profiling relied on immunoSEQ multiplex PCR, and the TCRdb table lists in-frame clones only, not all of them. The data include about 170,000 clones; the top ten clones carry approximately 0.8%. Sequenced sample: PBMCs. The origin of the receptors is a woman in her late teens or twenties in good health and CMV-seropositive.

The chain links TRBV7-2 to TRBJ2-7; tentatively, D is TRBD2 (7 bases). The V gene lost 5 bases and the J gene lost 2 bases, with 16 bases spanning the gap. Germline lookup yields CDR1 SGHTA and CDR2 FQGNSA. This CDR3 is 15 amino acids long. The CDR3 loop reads CASSLGGGEPYEQYF. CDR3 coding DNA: TGTGCCAGCAGCCTAGGAGGGGGGGAGCCCTACGAGCAGTACTTC. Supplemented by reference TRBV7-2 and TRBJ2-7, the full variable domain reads GAGVSQSPSNKVTEKGKDVELRCDPISGHTALYWYRQSLGQGLEFLIYFQGNSAPDKSGLPSDRFSAERTGGSVSTLTIQRTQQEDSAVYLCASSLGGGEPYEQYFGPGTRLTVT.

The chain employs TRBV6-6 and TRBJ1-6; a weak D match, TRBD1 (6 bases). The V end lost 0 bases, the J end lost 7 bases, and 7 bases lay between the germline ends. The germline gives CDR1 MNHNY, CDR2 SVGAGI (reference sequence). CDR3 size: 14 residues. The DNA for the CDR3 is TGTGCCAGCAGTTACTCGGACAGCAATTCACCCCTCCACTTT. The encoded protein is CASSYSDSNSPLHF.

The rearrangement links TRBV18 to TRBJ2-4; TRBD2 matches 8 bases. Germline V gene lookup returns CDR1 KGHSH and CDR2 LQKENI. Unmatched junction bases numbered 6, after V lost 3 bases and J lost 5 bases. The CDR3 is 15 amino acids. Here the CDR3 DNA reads TGTGCCAGCTCACCGGCCAGCGGGGGCCAAAACATTCAGTACTTC. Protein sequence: CASSPASGGQNIQYF.

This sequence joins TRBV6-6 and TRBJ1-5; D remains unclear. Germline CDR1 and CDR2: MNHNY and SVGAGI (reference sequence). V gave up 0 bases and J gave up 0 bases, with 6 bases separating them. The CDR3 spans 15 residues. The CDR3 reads CASSYSQASNQPQHF. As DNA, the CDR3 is TGTGCCAGCAGTTACTCCCAGGCTAGCAATCAGCCCCAGCATTTT.

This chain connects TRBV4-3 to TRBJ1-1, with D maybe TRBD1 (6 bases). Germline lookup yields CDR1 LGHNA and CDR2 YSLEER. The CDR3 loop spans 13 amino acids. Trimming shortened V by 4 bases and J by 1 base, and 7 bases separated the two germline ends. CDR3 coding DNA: TGCGCCAGCAGCCTGGGACAGAACACTGAAGCTTTCTTT. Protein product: CASSLGQNTEAFF.

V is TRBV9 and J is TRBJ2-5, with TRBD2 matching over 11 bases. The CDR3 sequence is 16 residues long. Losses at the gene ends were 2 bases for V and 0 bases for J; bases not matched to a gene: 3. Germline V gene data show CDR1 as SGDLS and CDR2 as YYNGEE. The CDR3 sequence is CASSVRTSGHQETQYF. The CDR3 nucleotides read TGTGCCAGCAGCGTCCGGACTAGCGGGCACCAAGAGACCCAGTACTTC.

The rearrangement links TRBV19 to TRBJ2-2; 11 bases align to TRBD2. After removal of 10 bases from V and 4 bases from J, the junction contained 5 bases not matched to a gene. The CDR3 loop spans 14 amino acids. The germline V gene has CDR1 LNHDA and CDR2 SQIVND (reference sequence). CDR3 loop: CATGLAASTGELFF. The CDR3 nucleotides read TGTGCCACGGGACTAGCGGCTAGCACCGGGGAGCTGTTTTTT.

CDR3: CASSGTGGYEQYF. The CDR3 DNA follows: TGTGCCAGCAGTGGGACAGGGGGCTACGAGCAGTACTTC. V and J are TRBV6-6 and TRBJ2-7; 11 bases fit TRBD1. Germline CDR1 is MNHNY and CDR2 is SVGAGI (reference sequence). Losses at the gene ends were 5 bases for V and 3 bases for J; bases not matched to a gene: 0. This CDR3 has 13 residues.

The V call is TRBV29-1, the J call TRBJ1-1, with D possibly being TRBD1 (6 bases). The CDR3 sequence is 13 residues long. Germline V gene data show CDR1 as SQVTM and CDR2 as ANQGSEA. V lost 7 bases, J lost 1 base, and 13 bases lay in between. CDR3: CSGTGTQNTEAFF. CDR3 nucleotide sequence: TGCAGCGGCACCGGGACACAGAACACTGAAGCTTTCTTT.